In this sample, the clone carrying this T cell receptor beta chain turned up a few times. TCRdb re-called the RACE reads with MiXCR, one entry per CDR3 protein. The repertoire holds about 190,000 distinct CDR3 sequences, around 25% seen once, with 2.5% in the top ten. The data derive from a study of human T cells and chemical hapten exposure. The time point was: patch test 3, about 24 weeks after DPC sensitization. Treatment here: therapeutic diphenylcyclopropenone sensitization with weekly scalp DPC. CDR1 is MNHEY and CDR2 is SVGAGI in the germline V gene. The V and J ends lost 6 bases and 2 bases respectively, with 7 bases between them. The CDR3 loop spans 13 amino acids.

The specimen comprised whole blood, sampled in connection with sensitization to the hapten diphenylcyclopropenone (DPC). The sequence was collected from a woman aged 40 to 50 with alopecia areata. Some clones in this sample may be carry-over from other donors' samples. This chain joins TRBV6-5 and TRBJ2-2; D unclear. Here the CDR3 DNA reads TGTGCCAGCAGACGTGGAAACACCGGGGAGCTGTTTTTT. As protein: CASRRGNTGELFF.